This T cell receptor beta chain appears in the sequencing data of a study of technical replicates of blood from a handful of donors. CDR3 length equals 12 residues. V was shortened by 2 bases and J by 5 bases, with 6 bases between the two germline ends. The germline gives CDR1 SGHDN, CDR2 FVKESK. TCRdb's copy holds only in-frame clones and misses some; the assay was immunoSEQ multiplex PCR. The sample has around 63,000 clones; roughly 98% are singletons. The sequence derives from a human donor in good health. The V and J genes are TRBV14 and TRBJ2-5, with D unresolved. Source material: T cells isolated from PBMCs. Here the CDR3 reads CASSQRYETQYF. CDR3 nucleotide sequence: TGTGCCAGCAGCCAACGGTACGAGACCCAGTACTTC.